This T cell receptor beta chain was found in a study of sequential checkpoint blockade in melanoma. Study as a whole: First-line arms were nivolumab then ipilimumab, or the reverse, randomized 1:1. After both sequences, patients received maintenance nivolumab.

The treatment: randomized to nivolumab then ipilimumab (arm A) or the reverse (arm B). From thawed PBMCs, live CD3+CD8+ cells negative for CD19 and CD56 were sorted. V gave up 4 bases and J gave up 0 bases; unmatched junction bases: 6. Germline V gives CDR1 SGHVS, CDR2 FNYEAQ. There are 18 residues in the CDR3. The table came from immunoSEQ multiplex PCR; TCRdb's copy has only in-frame clones and leaves some out. The repertoire holds approximately 5,200 clones, with about 68% as singletons. The TCR comes from a human donor with melanoma. This sample comprised CD8+ T cells sorted from blood (inferred from file names), obtained from a patient given nivolumab and ipilimumab in sequence. The chain recombines TRBV7-6 with TRBJ2-1; 13 bases line up with TRBD2. The CDR3 spells CASSYAGTSGISYNEQFF. Here the CDR3 DNA reads TGTGCCAGCAGCTACGCCGGGACTAGCGGGATCTCCTACAATGAGCAGTTCTTC.